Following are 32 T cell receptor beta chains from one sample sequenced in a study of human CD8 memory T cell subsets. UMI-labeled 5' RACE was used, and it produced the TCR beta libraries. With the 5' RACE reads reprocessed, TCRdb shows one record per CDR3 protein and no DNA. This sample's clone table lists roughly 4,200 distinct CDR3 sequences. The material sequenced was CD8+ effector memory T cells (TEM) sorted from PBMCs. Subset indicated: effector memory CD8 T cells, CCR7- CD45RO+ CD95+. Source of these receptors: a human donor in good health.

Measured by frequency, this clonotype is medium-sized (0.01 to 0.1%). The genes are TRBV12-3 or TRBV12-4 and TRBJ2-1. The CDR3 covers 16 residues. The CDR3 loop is CASSPSGGSSYNEQFF.

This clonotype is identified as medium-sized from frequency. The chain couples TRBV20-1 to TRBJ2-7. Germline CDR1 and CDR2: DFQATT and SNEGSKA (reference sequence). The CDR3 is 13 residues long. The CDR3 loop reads CSARRQASYEQYF.

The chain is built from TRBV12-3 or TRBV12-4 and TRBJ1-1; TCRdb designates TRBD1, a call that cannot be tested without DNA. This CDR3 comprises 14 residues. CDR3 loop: CASSRGGTNTEAFF.

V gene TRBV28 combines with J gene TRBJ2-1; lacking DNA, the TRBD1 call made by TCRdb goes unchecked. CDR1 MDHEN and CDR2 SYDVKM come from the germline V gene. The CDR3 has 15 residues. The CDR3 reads CASGHPFASYNEQFF.

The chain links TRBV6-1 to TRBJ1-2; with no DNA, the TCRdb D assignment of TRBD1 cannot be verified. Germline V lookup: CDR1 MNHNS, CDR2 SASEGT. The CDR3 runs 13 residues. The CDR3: CASSEGTEIGYTF.

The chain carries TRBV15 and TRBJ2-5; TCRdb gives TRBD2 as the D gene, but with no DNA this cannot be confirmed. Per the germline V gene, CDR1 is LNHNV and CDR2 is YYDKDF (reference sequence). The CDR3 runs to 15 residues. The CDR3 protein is CATSKLLAGEETQYF.

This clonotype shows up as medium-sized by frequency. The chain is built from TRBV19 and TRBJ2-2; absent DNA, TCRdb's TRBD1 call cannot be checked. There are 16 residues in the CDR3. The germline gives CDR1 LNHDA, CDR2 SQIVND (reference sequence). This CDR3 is CASSPAPRANTGELFF.

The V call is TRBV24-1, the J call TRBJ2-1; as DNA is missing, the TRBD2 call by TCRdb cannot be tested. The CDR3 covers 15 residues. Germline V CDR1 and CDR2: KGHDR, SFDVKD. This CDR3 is CATDPGTSGNYEQFF.

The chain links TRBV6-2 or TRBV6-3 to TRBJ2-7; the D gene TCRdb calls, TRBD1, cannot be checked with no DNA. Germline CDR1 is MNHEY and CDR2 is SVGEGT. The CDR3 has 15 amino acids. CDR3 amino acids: CASSLTWDSAYEQYF.

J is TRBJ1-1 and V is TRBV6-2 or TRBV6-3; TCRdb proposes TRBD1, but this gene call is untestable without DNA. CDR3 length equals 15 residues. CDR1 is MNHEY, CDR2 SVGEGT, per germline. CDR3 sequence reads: CASSSLRAANTEAFF.

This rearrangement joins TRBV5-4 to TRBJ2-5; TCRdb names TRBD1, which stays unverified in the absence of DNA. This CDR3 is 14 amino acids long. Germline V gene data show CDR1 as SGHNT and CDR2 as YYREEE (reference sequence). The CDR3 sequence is CASSAGRNQETQYF. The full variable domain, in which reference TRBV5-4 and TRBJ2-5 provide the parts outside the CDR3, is ETGVTQSPTHLIKTRGQQVTLRCSSQSGHNTVSWYQQALGQGPQFIFQYYREEENGRGNFPPRFSGLQFPNYSSELNVNALELDDSALYLCASSAGRNQETQYFGPGTRLLVL.

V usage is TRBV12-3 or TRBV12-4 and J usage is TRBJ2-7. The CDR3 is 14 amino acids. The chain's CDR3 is CASSSSGDSYEQYF.

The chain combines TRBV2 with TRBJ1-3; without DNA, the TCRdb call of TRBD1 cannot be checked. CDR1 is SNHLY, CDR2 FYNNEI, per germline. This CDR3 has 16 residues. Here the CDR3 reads CASRLGQGGPGNTIYF.

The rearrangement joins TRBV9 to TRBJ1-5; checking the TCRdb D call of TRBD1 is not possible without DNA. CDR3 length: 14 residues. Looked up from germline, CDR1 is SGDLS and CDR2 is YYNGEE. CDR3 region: CASSEQGANQPQHF.

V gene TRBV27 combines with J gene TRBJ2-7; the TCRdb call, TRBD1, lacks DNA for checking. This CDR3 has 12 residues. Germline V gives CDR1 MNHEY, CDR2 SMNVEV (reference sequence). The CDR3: CASSSQGHEQYF.

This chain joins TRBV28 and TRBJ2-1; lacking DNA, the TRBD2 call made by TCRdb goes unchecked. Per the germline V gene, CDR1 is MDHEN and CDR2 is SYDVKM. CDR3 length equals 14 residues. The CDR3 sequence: CASSPSPTYNEQFF.

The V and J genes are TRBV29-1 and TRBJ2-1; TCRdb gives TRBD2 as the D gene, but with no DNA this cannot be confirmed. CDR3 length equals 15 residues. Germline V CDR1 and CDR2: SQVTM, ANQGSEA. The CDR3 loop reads CSSRSEAGLNNEQFF.

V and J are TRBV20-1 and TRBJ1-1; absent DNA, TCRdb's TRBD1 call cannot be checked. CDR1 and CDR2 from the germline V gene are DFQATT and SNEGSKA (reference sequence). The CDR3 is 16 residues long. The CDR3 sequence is CSARGSGGEFITEAFF.

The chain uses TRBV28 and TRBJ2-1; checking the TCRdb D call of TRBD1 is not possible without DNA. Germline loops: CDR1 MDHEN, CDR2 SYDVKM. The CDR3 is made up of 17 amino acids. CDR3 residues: CASSWWGPRASYNEQFF. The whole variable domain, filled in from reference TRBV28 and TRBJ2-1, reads DVKVTQSSRYLVKRTGEKVFLECVQDMDHENMFWYRQDPGLGLRLIYFSYDVKMKEKGDIPEGYSVSREKKERFSLILESASTNQTSMYLCASSWWGPRASYNEQFFGPGTRLTVL.

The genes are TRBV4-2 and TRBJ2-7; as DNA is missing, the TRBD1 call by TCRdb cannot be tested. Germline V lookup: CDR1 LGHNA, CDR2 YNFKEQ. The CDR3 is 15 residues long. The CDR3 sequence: CASSQGQGPSWEQYF.

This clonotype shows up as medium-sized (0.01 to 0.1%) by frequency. The CDR3 here is CASSLGDYPDGELFF. The rearrangement joins TRBV11-2 to TRBJ2-2; TCRdb's D gene call, TRBD2, goes unchecked for lack of DNA. The CDR3 spans 15 residues. CDR1 and CDR2 from the germline V gene are SGHAT and FQNNGV.

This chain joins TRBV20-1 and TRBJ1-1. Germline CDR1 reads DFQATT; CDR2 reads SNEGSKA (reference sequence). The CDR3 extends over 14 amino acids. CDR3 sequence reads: CSASREGLNTEAFF.

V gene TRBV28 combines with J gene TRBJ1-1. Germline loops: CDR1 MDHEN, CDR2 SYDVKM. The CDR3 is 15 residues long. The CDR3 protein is CASSSGPSEVAEAFF.

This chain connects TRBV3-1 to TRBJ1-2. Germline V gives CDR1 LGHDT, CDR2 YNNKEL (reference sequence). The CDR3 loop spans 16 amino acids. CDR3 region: CASSQDGRLSNYGYTF.

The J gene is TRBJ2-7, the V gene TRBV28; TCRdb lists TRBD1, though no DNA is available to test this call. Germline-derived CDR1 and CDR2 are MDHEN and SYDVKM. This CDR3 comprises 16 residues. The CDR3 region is CASSFRGTGTQYEQYF.

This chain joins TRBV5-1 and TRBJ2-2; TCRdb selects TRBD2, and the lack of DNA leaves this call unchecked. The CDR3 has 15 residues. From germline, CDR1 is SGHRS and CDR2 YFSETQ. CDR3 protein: CASSLYGEAAGELFF.

The chain's CDR3 is CASGPGEGTDTQYF. This rearrangement joins TRBV6-1 to TRBJ2-3; TCRdb indicates TRBD2, and absent DNA this call remains unverified. CDR3 length: 14 residues. Germline V lookup: CDR1 MNHNS, CDR2 SASEGT.

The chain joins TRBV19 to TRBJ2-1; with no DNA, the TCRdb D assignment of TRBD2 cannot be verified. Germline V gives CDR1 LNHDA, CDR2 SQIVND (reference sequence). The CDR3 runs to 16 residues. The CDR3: CASTGDRLAMYNEQFF.

CDR3 sequence reads: CASSLGQPGELFF. V usage is TRBV12-3 or TRBV12-4 and J usage is TRBJ2-2. This CDR3 contains 13 residues.

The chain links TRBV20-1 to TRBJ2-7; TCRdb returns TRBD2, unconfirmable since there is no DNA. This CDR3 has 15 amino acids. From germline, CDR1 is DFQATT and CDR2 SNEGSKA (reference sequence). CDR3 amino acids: CSARTSGSVGYEQYF.

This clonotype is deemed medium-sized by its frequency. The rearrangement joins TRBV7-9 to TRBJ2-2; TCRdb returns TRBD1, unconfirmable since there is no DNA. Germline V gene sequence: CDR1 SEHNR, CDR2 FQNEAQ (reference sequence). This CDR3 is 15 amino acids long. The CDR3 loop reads CASSPPGQGHGELFF.

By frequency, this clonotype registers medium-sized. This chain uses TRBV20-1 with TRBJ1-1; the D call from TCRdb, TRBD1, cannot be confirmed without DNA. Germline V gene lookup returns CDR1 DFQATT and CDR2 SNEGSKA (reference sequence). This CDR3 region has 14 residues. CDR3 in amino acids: CSAMGAPTNTEAFF.